The rows below give T cell receptor beta chains drawn from one sample of a study of cytomegalovirus exposure and HLA in healthy donors. Here immunoSEQ multiplex PCR was the method, and the copy in TCRdb shows in-frame clones only, minus some. Among roughly 230,000 clones, roughly 73% were seen once, and the ten largest hold roughly 0.45%. The sample taken for sequencing was PBMCs. The receptor set was obtained from a boy between 10 and 17 years old in good health and CMV-seronegative. Both conserved end residues are part of each CDR3. The D gene is left open where the match is weak.

V gene	D gene	CDR3 length	CDR3 protein
TRBV6-1	.	16	CASSEAILYRDTEAFF
TRBV7-9	TRBD2	16	CASSSYGTSGRPEQYF
TRBV5-4	TRBD1	15	CASSLRDRDFYEQYF
TRBV5-4	.	14	CASSLTGRNTEAFF
TRBV6-1	.	14	CASSVDRLNTEAFF
TRBV18	.	16	CASSPGLLGGNYGYTF
TRBV30	TRBD1	17	CAWPGQGAEGRYTEAFF
TRBV5-1	.	13	CASSLMTGYEQYF
TRBV4-2	TRBD2	16	CASSQEASGNPDTQYF
TRBV7-9	TRBD1	18	CSSSYGKSLGQGSYEQYF
TRBV11-3	.	14	CASSLDPIGGGQYF
TRBV15	.	14	CATSRAGSTDTQYF
TRBV10-3	TRBD2	15	CAISEPAGATYEQYF
TRBV19	.	14	CASSSSQVNYGYTF
TRBV5-6	TRBD2	17	CASSYFGTSGSSYEQYF
TRBV6-4	.	15	CASSDSGGYTGELFF
TRBV19	TRBD1	17	CASSYPGQGRWSYGYTF
TRBV19	TRBD1	14	CASSMGQGGDTQYF
TRBV5-4	.	14	CASSMQNSHTEAFF
TRBV30	TRBD2	14	CAWSGLASYNEQFF
TRBV10-1	TRBD1	14	CASSPGQGINEQYF
TRBV9	TRBD2	15	CASSTLAGDHNEQFF
TRBV5-1	.	15	CASSLESGTVYEQYF
TRBV2	TRBD1	15	CASSAWTGPNQPQHF
TRBV6-5	TRBD1	15	CASSPPQGAPYEQYF
TRBV29-1	.	15	CSVVGQSTHNQPQHF
TRBV6-6	.	14	CASSPSGGLYEQYF
TRBV7-9	.	12	CASSLAWGESQF
TRBV6-9	.	14	CASSYRRGLRVAFF
TRBV7-8	.	13	CASSLVPVDTIYF
TRBV5-1	TRBD1	15	CASSLGQGDNSPLHF
TRBV9	TRBD1	15	CASSPRDRGAYEQYF
TRBV2	TRBD2	17	CASSETGAGGYQETQYF
TRBV5-1	TRBD1	15	CASRALRDRVVEQYF
TRBV30	.	15	CAWSTPVGSRSPLHF
TRBV14	TRBD2	18	CASSQDWNPSGGVETQYF
TRBV27	TRBD1	15	CASRRGQGHNSPLHF
TRBV5-1	TRBD2	16	CASSYGLAGELNEQFF
TRBV30	.	14	CAWGSAGRFYGYTF
TRBV4-2	TRBD1	16	CASSQGGGQGVGEQYF
TRBV10-3	.	15	CAISESPTEAYEQYF